These T cell receptor beta chains were read from a single sample in a study of cytomegalovirus exposure and HLA in healthy donors. The table came from immunoSEQ multiplex PCR; TCRdb's copy has only in-frame clones and leaves some out. The sample consists of about 87,000 clones, roughly 70% of them appearing once. Source material: PBMCs. The receptors here all came from a young man in good health and CMV-seropositive. The CDR3 runs from the conserved cysteine through the conserved F or W. A D gene is named only where the DNA matches it firmly. Rows may omit the clone size; those that give it use once, few, many or a size class.

v_call: TRBV7-9; d_call: TRBD1; clone_size: few; j_call: TRBJ1-2; cdr3_nt: TGTGCCAGCAGCCGGGGACAGGTTGACTATGGCTACACCTTC; cdr3_aa: CASSRGQVDYGYTF
v_call: TRBV5-1; d_call: TRBD1; clone_size: few; j_call: TRBJ1-2; cdr3_nt: TGCGCCAGCAGCCTAGGACAGGGCAACTATGGCTACACCTTC; cdr3_aa: CASSLGQGNYGYTF
v_call: TRBV28; d_call: .; clone_size: .; j_call: TRBJ1-2; cdr3_nt: TGTGCCAGCAGTCGACTAGACAGATATGGCTACACCTTC; cdr3_aa: CASSRLDRYGYTF
v_call: TRBV7-6; d_call: TRBD1; clone_size: .; j_call: TRBJ1-4; cdr3_nt: TGTGCCAGCAGCAGTTCCGGGACAGTTAATGAAAAACTGTTTTTT; cdr3_aa: CASSSSGTVNEKLFF
v_call: TRBV6-5; d_call: .; clone_size: .; j_call: TRBJ1-1; cdr3_nt: TGTGCCAGCAGGGGTGACAGGTCCTGGACTGAAGCTTTCTTT; cdr3_aa: CASRGDRSWTEAFF
v_call: TRBV19; d_call: TRBD2; clone_size: .; j_call: TRBJ2-7; cdr3_nt: TGTGCCAGTAGTATAGGAGCTAGCGGGAGCTACGAGCAGTACTTC; cdr3_aa: CASSIGASGSYEQYF
v_call: TRBV18; d_call: .; clone_size: .; j_call: TRBJ1-5; cdr3_nt: TGTGCCAGCAACGACGAAGGGGGGGATCAGCCCCAGCATTTT; cdr3_aa: CASNDEGGDQPQHF
v_call: TRBV9; d_call: .; clone_size: .; j_call: TRBJ2-1; cdr3_nt: TGTGCCAGCAGCGCCCGTATAGCCGAGGGAAATGAGCAGTTCTTC; cdr3_aa: CASSARIAEGNEQFF
v_call: TRBV28; d_call: .; clone_size: .; j_call: TRBJ1-5; cdr3_nt: TGTGCCAGCAGTTGGCAGTTCAATCAGCCCCAGCATTTT; cdr3_aa: CASSWQFNQPQHF
v_call: TRBV5-5; d_call: TRBD1; clone_size: .; j_call: TRBJ1-5; cdr3_nt: TGTGCCAGCAGCCCCGGGACAGATAGCAATCAGCCCCAGCATTTT; cdr3_aa: CASSPGTDSNQPQHF
v_call: TRBV4-1; d_call: .; clone_size: .; j_call: TRBJ2-5; cdr3_nt: TGCGCCAGCAGCCAAGATAGAGCATCTCTCGGGGTGACCCAGTACTTC; cdr3_aa: CASSQDRASLGVTQYF
v_call: TRBV15; d_call: .; clone_size: .; j_call: TRBJ2-5; cdr3_nt: TGTGCCACCGCCCGGGACGCCCAGGGGGAGACCCAGTACTTC; cdr3_aa: CATARDAQGETQYF
v_call: TRBV5-8; d_call: TRBD1; clone_size: .; j_call: TRBJ1-6; cdr3_nt: TGTGCCAGCACCGAGGGACAGTTAGGTTGGAATTCACCCCTCCACTTT; cdr3_aa: CASTEGQLGWNSPLHF
v_call: TRBV5-4; d_call: .; clone_size: .; j_call: TRBJ2-5; cdr3_nt: TGTGCCAGCAGCTTGCAGGGCTACCAAGAGACCCAGTACTTC; cdr3_aa: CASSLQGYQETQYF
v_call: TRBV19; d_call: .; clone_size: few; j_call: TRBJ2-3; cdr3_nt: TGTGCCAGTAGTATAGAAGGAGGGACCCAAGGAACAGATACGCAGTATTTT; cdr3_aa: CASSIEGGTQGTDTQYF
v_call: TRBV5-1; d_call: .; clone_size: .; j_call: TRBJ2-2; cdr3_nt: TGCGCCAGCAGCTTGGCCGTAGTGGGGGGTCACACCGGGGAGCTGTTTTTT; cdr3_aa: CASSLAVVGGHTGELFF
v_call: TRBV27; d_call: TRBD1; clone_size: .; j_call: TRBJ1-5; cdr3_nt: TGTGCCAGCAGTTTGGGACAGGGGCCAGATCAGCCCCAGCATTTT; cdr3_aa: CASSLGQGPDQPQHF
v_call: TRBV13; d_call: TRBD1; clone_size: .; j_call: TRBJ1-2; cdr3_nt: TGTGCCAGCAGCTTAGGGACAGGGAGCCGGGTACTCTATGGCTACACCTTC; cdr3_aa: CASSLGTGSRVLYGYTF
v_call: TRBV27; d_call: TRBD2; clone_size: medium-sized; j_call: TRBJ2-1; cdr3_nt: TGTGCCAGTTCGGATAGCGGGAACAATGAGCAGTTCTTC; cdr3_aa: CASSDSGNNEQFF
v_call: TRBV19; d_call: TRBD1; clone_size: .; j_call: TRBJ1-2; cdr3_nt: TGTGCCAGTAGCCCGGGACAGGGGGCCTCCTACTATGGCTACACCTTC; cdr3_aa: CASSPGQGASYYGYTF
v_call: TRBV5-4; d_call: TRBD1; clone_size: .; j_call: TRBJ1-2; cdr3_nt: TGTGCCAGCAGCTTTCAGGGGGCTGAAGGCTACACCTTC; cdr3_aa: CASSFQGAEGYTF
v_call: TRBV21-1; d_call: .; clone_size: once; j_call: TRBJ2-2; cdr3_nt: TGTGCCAGCAGGGGACTATGCCCGAGCGCGGACACCGGGGAGCTGTTTTTT; cdr3_aa: CASRGLCPSADTGELFF
v_call: TRBV7-3; d_call: TRBD1; clone_size: .; j_call: TRBJ1-2; cdr3_nt: TGTGCCAGCAGCTTAGACAGGGGGTATGGCTACACCTTC; cdr3_aa: CASSLDRGYGYTF
v_call: TRBV2; d_call: TRBD1; clone_size: .; j_call: TRBJ2-2; cdr3_nt: TGTGCCAGCAGCGATGACAGGGGACACGGGGAGCTGTTTTTT; cdr3_aa: CASSDDRGHGELFF
v_call: TRBV6-6; d_call: .; clone_size: few; j_call: TRBJ2-1; cdr3_nt: TGTGCCAGCAGTTACGGCGGCAGATACAATGAGCAGTTCTTC; cdr3_aa: CASSYGGRYNEQFF
v_call: TRBV19; d_call: TRBD1; clone_size: .; j_call: TRBJ1-1; cdr3_nt: TGTGCCAGTAGTGCGAGGACAGGAGGGAACACTGAAGCTTTCTTT; cdr3_aa: CASSARTGGNTEAFF
v_call: TRBV10-3; d_call: .; clone_size: .; j_call: TRBJ1-1; cdr3_nt: TGTGCCATCAGTGAGTCTGGACAGAACACTGAAGCTTTCTTT; cdr3_aa: CAISESGQNTEAFF
v_call: TRBV30; d_call: TRBD2; clone_size: .; j_call: TRBJ2-5; cdr3_nt: TGTGCCTGGAGTGTAGGACTAGCGTTAGGAGAGACCCAGTACTTC; cdr3_aa: CAWSVGLALGETQYF
v_call: TRBV9; d_call: .; clone_size: few; j_call: TRBJ1-6; cdr3_nt: TGTGCCAGCAGCATAGGGCCGGGTGAGGTGACACCCCTCCACTTT; cdr3_aa: CASSIGPGEVTPLHF
v_call: TRBV5-4; d_call: .; clone_size: .; j_call: TRBJ2-7; cdr3_nt: TGTGCCAGCAGCTCTCGGAGATCCTACGAGCAGTACTTC; cdr3_aa: CASSSRRSYEQYF
v_call: TRBV6-5; d_call: .; clone_size: .; j_call: TRBJ1-5; cdr3_nt: TGTGCCAGCCTTTCCTTCGCGGGTCCCATGGAGCCCCAGCATTTT; cdr3_aa: CASLSFAGPMEPQHF
v_call: TRBV27; d_call: .; clone_size: .; j_call: TRBJ2-7; cdr3_nt: TGTGCCAGCAGTTTTGGGGGAGGCTACGAGCAGTACTTC; cdr3_aa: CASSFGGGYEQYF
v_call: TRBV5-1; d_call: TRBD2; clone_size: .; j_call: TRBJ2-7; cdr3_nt: TGCGCCAGCAGCTCCGGGACTAGCGGGTCTTACCTCTCCTACGAGCAGTACTTC; cdr3_aa: CASSSGTSGSYLSYEQYF
v_call: TRBV9; d_call: .; clone_size: .; j_call: TRBJ2-3; cdr3_nt: TGTGCCAGCAGCGAGGGGAATCTGGGGGGAGATACGCAGTATTTT; cdr3_aa: CASSEGNLGGDTQYF
v_call: TRBV6-6; d_call: .; clone_size: .; j_call: TRBJ1-2; cdr3_nt: TGTGCCAGCAGTTACCCAACCTGGGGGGACTATGGCTACACCTTC; cdr3_aa: CASSYPTWGDYGYTF
v_call: TRBV6-6; d_call: TRBD2; clone_size: .; j_call: TRBJ2-7; cdr3_nt: TGTGCCAGCACTGGAGCGGGAAACGAGCAGTACTTC; cdr3_aa: CASTGAGNEQYF
v_call: TRBV5-1; d_call: .; clone_size: .; j_call: TRBJ1-1; cdr3_nt: TGCGCCAGCAGCTCGACAGGTATGAACACTGAAGCTTTCTTT; cdr3_aa: CASSSTGMNTEAFF
v_call: TRBV5-6; d_call: TRBD2; clone_size: .; j_call: TRBJ2-1; cdr3_nt: TGTGCCAGCAGCCAAGCTAGCGGGGGGGGCAATGAGCAGTTCTTC; cdr3_aa: CASSQASGGGNEQFF
v_call: TRBV5-4; d_call: .; clone_size: .; j_call: TRBJ1-1; cdr3_nt: TGTGCCAGCAGCCCGGGACATTTGAACACTGAAGCTTTCTTT; cdr3_aa: CASSPGHLNTEAFF
v_call: TRBV5-6; d_call: TRBD1; clone_size: few; j_call: TRBJ2-7; cdr3_nt: TGTGCCAGCAGCTTGGGCTGGGGACAGGGAGGATACGAGCAGTACTTC; cdr3_aa: CASSLGWGQGGYEQYF
v_call: TRBV11-2; d_call: TRBD2; clone_size: once; j_call: TRBJ2-1; cdr3_nt: TGTGCCAGCAGCCCTCTGCTAGCGGGGGGGAACAATGAGCAGTTCTTC; cdr3_aa: CASSPLLAGGNNEQFF
v_call: TRBV28; d_call: .; clone_size: .; j_call: TRBJ2-5; cdr3_nt: TGTGCCAGCAGAAGGACAGACCTTAGGTGGACCCAGTACTTC; cdr3_aa: CASRRTDLRWTQYF
v_call: TRBV7-9; d_call: .; clone_size: once; j_call: TRBJ2-3; cdr3_nt: TGTGCCAGCAGCCCTACCGAGGTAGATACGCAGTATTTT; cdr3_aa: CASSPTEVDTQYF
v_call: TRBV9; d_call: .; clone_size: once; j_call: TRBJ1-5; cdr3_nt: TGTGCCAGCAGCGCAGGAGGTTATAGCAATCAGCCCCAGCATTTT; cdr3_aa: CASSAGGYSNQPQHF
v_call: TRBV6-5; d_call: TRBD1; clone_size: .; j_call: TRBJ2-1; cdr3_nt: TGTGCCAGCAGTTTACTACAGGGGAACTCCTACAATGAGCAGTTCTTC; cdr3_aa: CASSLLQGNSYNEQFF